The 28 T cell receptor beta chains below were found in one sample sequenced in a study of neoadjuvant anti-PD-1 for oral cavity cancer. The assay was immunoSEQ multiplex PCR, and TCRdb's table has in-frame clones only and misses some. The table lists roughly 9,300 clones, approximately 60% of them singletons. This sample comprised tumor tissue, obtained before nivolumab (anti-PD-1) treatment. These receptors were collected from a person aged 40 to 85 with oral cavity squamous cell carcinoma.

By sample fraction, this clone is medium-sized. The V gene is TRBV2, the J gene TRBJ1-5; a weak D match, TRBD1 (5 bases). The V end lost 4 bases, the J end lost 6 bases, and 13 bases lay between the germline ends. CDR1 and CDR2 (germline): SNHLY, FYNNEI. The CDR3 sequence is 14 residues long. The CDR3 DNA is TGTGCCAGCAGTGGTCAGGGAAGGAGTCAGCCCCAGCATTTT. As protein: CASSGQGRSQPQHF.

The J gene is TRBJ1-5, the V gene TRBV2, with D perhaps matching TRBD1 (6 bases). The V end lost 4 bases, the J end lost 3 bases, and 13 bases lay between the germline ends. Per germline, CDR1 SNHLY and CDR2 FYNNEI. CDR3 length: 15 residues. The CDR3, as DNA: TGTGCCAGCAGTGCACAGAGGACAGCCAATCAGCCCCAGCATTTT. Residues: CASSAQRTANQPQHF.

The CDR3 sequence: CASSLGRRNQPQHF. In DNA form, the CDR3 reads TGTGCCAGCAGCTTGGGCCGGCGCAATCAGCCCCAGCATTTT. This sequence joins TRBV5-6 and TRBJ1-5, with D uncertain. The CDR3 is 14 residues long. Per the germline V gene, CDR1 is SGHDT and CDR2 is YYEEEE. The V end lost 0 bases, the J end lost 2 bases, and 6 bases lay between the germline ends.

The V gene is TRBV5-6, the J gene TRBJ1-4; 8 bases line up with TRBD1. CDR1 SGHDT and CDR2 YYEEEE come from the germline V gene. J was trimmed by 6 bases and V by 1 base; bases with no gene match: 11. The CDR3 is made up of 17 amino acids. CDR3 coding DNA: TGTGCCAGCAGCTTGAGGTTCCGGGACAGGCAGGATGAAAAACTGTTTTTT. Translation gives CASSLRFRDRQDEKLFF.

This chain links TRBV7-8 with TRBJ2-2; no definite D call. Germline loops: CDR1 SGHVS, CDR2 FQNEAQ. The CDR3 length is 13 residues. The V end lost 1 base, the J end lost 4 bases, and 4 bases lay between the germline ends. In DNA form, the CDR3 reads TGTGCCAGCAGCTTAGAACCCACCGGGGAGCTGTTTTTT. It yields the protein CASSLEPTGELFF. Looking up the rest from reference TRBV7-8 and TRBJ2-2 gives the full variable domain: GAGVSQSPRYKVAKRGQDVALRCDPISGHVSLFWYQQALGQGPEFLTYFQNEAQLDKSGLPSDRFFAERPEGSVSTLKIQRTQQEDSAVYLCASSLEPTGELFFGEGSRLTVL.

V is TRBV30 and J is TRBJ2-5; D possibly uses TRBD1 or TRBD2 (6 bases each). Deletions cut 3 bases from V and 6 bases from J, with 17 bases between. CDR1 and CDR2 from the germline V gene are GTSNPN and SVGIG (reference sequence). This CDR3 is 14 amino acids long. The CDR3 bases are TGTGCCTGGAGCCCAAACGGGGGCCGGCAGACCCAGTACTTC. Protein: CAWSPNGGRQTQYF.

This clone was detected only once. The J gene is TRBJ1-1, the V gene TRBV18; D is perhaps TRBD1 (5 bases). Germline V lookup: CDR1 KGHSH, CDR2 LQKENI. The V end was cut by 3 bases, the J end by 12 bases, with 17 bases between. The CDR3 has 13 amino acids. The DNA for the CDR3 is TGTGCCAGCTCACCGGGGTTGCAGGGAGGCACTTTCTTT. As protein: CASSPGLQGGTFF.

The gene calls are TRBV28 and TRBJ1-1, with TRBD1 as a possible D gene (6 bases). Trimming took off 6 bases at V and 1 base at J, with 15 bases between the two ends. CDR1 and CDR2 from the germline V gene are MDHEN and SYDVKM. The CDR3 covers 15 residues. CDR3: CASRDRGQRNTEAFF. CDR3 nucleotide sequence: TGTGCCAGCAGGGATAGGGGACAACGGAACACTGAAGCTTTCTTT.

The V call is TRBV10-3, the J call TRBJ1-5, with TRBD1 identical over 9 bases. V trimming: 3 bases; J trimming: 4 bases; junction bases outside the gene matches: 4. CDR1 and CDR2 (germline): ENHRY, SYGVKD. The CDR3 spans 15 residues. The CDR3 region is CAISEGQGTNQPQHF. The CDR3 region has the DNA TGTGCCATCAGTGAAGGACAGGGGACAAATCAGCCCCAGCATTTT.

The chain combines TRBV7-2 with TRBJ2-2, with 7 bases aligning to TRBD2. This CDR3 comprises 15 residues. V gave up 4 bases and J gave up 4 bases; unmatched junction bases: 6. From germline, CDR1 is SGHTA and CDR2 FQGNSA. CDR3 amino acids: CASSSQGRGTGELFF. CDR3 coding DNA: TGTGCCAGCAGCTCCCAAGGGAGGGGCACCGGGGAGCTGTTTTTT.

The J gene is TRBJ1-1, the V gene TRBV7-3; D is undetermined. The ends were cut back, 2 bases at V and 6 bases at J, with 10 bases in the middle. Germline lookup yields CDR1 SGHTA and CDR2 FQGTGA. The CDR3 consists of 13 residues. The CDR3 sequence: CASSLQGMPEAFF. The DNA of the CDR3 is TGTGCCAGCAGCTTACAAGGGATGCCTGAAGCTTTCTTT.

The CDR3 DNA follows: TGCGCCAGCAGCTTAGCCTCGGGGATTCTGAACACTGAAGCTTTCTTT. Encoded protein: CASSLASGILNTEAFF. The V call is TRBV5-1, the J call TRBJ1-1; D is ambiguous. Trimming took off 2 bases at V and 0 bases at J, with 14 bases between the two ends. This CDR3 contains 16 residues. In germline, CDR1 is SGHRS, CDR2 YFSETQ.

Only a few counts were recorded for this clone. The chain recombines TRBV5-1 with TRBJ2-3; no clear D. V was trimmed by 0 bases and J by 2 bases, leaving 10 bases between them. Germline V gene data show CDR1 as SGHRS and CDR2 as YFSETQ. This CDR3 is built from 15 residues. The CDR3 nucleotides are TGCGCCAGCAGCTTGGAAAGCCTAGACACAGATACGCAGTATTTT. The encoded protein is CASSLESLDTDTQYF.

The chain combines TRBV18 with TRBJ2-5; D gene ambiguous. The CDR3 contains 13 residues. Germline V gene sequence: CDR1 KGHSH, CDR2 LQKENI. V lost 1 base, J lost 2 bases, and 5 bases lay in between. The CDR3 loop is CASSPREQETQYF. CDR3 nucleotide sequence: TGTGCCAGCTCACCACGTGAGCAAGAGACCCAGTACTTC.

V and J are TRBV28 and TRBJ1-5, with a possible D match to TRBD1 (6 bases). Germline CDR1 is MDHEN and CDR2 is SYDVKM. The V end lost 7 bases, the J end lost 0 bases, and 19 bases lay between the germline ends. CDR3 size: 17 residues. The CDR3 here is CASTSQGNGYSNQPQHF. The CDR3 DNA follows: TGTGCCAGCACCTCACAGGGAAACGGGTATAGCAATCAGCCCCAGCATTTT.

The rearrangement uses TRBV5-1 and TRBJ2-3; TRBD2 agrees at 15 bases. V trimming: 4 bases; J trimming: 3 bases; junction bases outside the gene matches: 6. The CDR3 totals 17 residues. Germline loops: CDR1 SGHRS, CDR2 YFSETQ. DNA of the CDR3: TGCGCCAGCAGCACCCGGACTAGCGGGAGGGCGACAGATACGCAGTATTTT. Encoded protein: CASSTRTSGRATDTQYF.

The genes are TRBV5-1 and TRBJ2-7; D may match TRBD1 or TRBD2 (5 bases each). Germline lookup yields CDR1 SGHRS and CDR2 YFSETQ. CDR3 length: 14 amino acids. The V end lost 3 bases, the J end lost 2 bases, and 12 bases lay between the germline ends. This CDR3 is CASSSRDHTYEQYF. The CDR3 DNA reads TGCGCCAGCAGCTCCCGGGACCATACCTACGAGCAGTACTTC.

This clone was counted only a few times. The chain couples TRBV5-1 to TRBJ2-3, with a weak D call TRBD2 (5 bases). CDR1 is SGHRS and CDR2 is YFSETQ in the germline V gene. Trimming removed 4 bases from V and 3 bases from J, with 15 bases in between. The CDR3 is 15 amino acids. CDR3 bases: TGCGCCAGCAGCCCAACCGTCGGGGATACAGATACGCAGTATTTT. This translates into CASSPTVGDTDTQYF.

This clone was seen a few times. The gene calls are TRBV4-1 and TRBJ2-3; TRBD2 aligns across 8 bases. Germline CDR1 is MGHRA and CDR2 is YSYEKL. This CDR3 has 17 residues. The junction had 9 bases not matched to a gene; V was cut back by 0 bases and J by 4 bases. The CDR3 is CASSQEGSSGRADTQYF. The CDR3 bases are TGCGCCAGCAGCCAAGAAGGTTCTAGCGGGCGGGCAGATACGCAGTATTTT.

This clone is termed medium-sized (0.01 to 0.1%). This rearrangement joins TRBV7-9 to TRBJ2-7, with D perhaps matching TRBD1 (5 bases). Germline CDR1 is SEHNR and CDR2 is FQNEAQ (reference sequence). The CDR3 consists of 13 residues. Deletions cut 5 bases from V and 2 bases from J, with 10 bases between. The CDR3 DNA follows: TGTGCCAGCAGCCCGGACACCACCTACGAGCAGTACTTC. This codes for CASSPDTTYEQYF.

V is TRBV10-3 and J is TRBJ2-1; TRBD2 agrees at 8 bases. CDR1 is ENHRY and CDR2 is SYGVKD in the germline V gene. The CDR3 loop spans 15 amino acids. The trim removed 3 bases at V and 8 bases at J, leaving 9 bases unmatched. CDR3 protein: CAISDISGSIHEQFF. The CDR3 DNA sequence: TGTGCCATCAGTGACATCAGCGGGAGTATCCATGAGCAGTTCTTC.

The chain is built from TRBV7-3 and TRBJ1-1, with a possible D match to TRBD1 (6 bases). This CDR3 contains 14 residues. The V gene's germline CDR1 is SGHTA and CDR2 FQGTGA. Trimming cost V 5 bases and J 0 bases, with 10 bases left between them. Here the CDR3 DNA reads TGTGCCAGCAGCGTCCAGGGGATGAACACTGAAGCTTTCTTT. This gives the protein CASSVQGMNTEAFF.

By sample fraction, this clone is medium-sized (0.01 to 0.1%). The rearrangement joins TRBV6-5 to TRBJ2-5; 7 bases are a match to TRBD2. Germline V gene sequence: CDR1 MNHEY, CDR2 SVGAGI. The length of the CDR3 is 15 residues. J gave up 4 bases and V 0 bases, and 5 bases lay outside the gene matches. CDR3 nucleotide sequence: TGTGCCAGCAGTTACTCGACCCTAGCGGCAGAGACCCAGTACTTC. Protein sequence: CASSYSTLAAETQYF.

This clone was observed a few times. The chain is built from TRBV2 and TRBJ1-5; D is uncertain. The germline V gene encodes CDR1 SNHLY and CDR2 FYNNEI. The V end was cut by 0 bases, the J end by 2 bases, with 8 bases between. CDR3 size: 15 residues. As DNA, the CDR3 is TGTGCCAGCAGTGAAGCGAGGTCAGGCAATCAGCCCCAGCATTTT. It codes for CASSEARSGNQPQHF.

CDR3 loop: CSVESQRPYNEQFF. CDR3 DNA sequence: TGCAGCGTTGAAAGCCAGCGGCCCTACAATGAGCAGTTCTTC. The J gene is TRBJ2-1, the V gene TRBV29-1; D perhaps matches TRBD2 (5 bases). Germline V gene lookup returns CDR1 SQVTM and CDR2 ANQGSEA. V was shortened by 2 bases and J by 2 bases, with 10 bases between the two germline ends. This CDR3 has 14 residues.

The chain links TRBV10-2 to TRBJ2-7; D is possibly TRBD1 (6 bases). CDR3 length equals 14 residues. Trimming stripped 9 bases from V and 2 bases from J, with 17 bases between. Germline V gives CDR1 WSHSY, CDR2 SAAADI. CDR3 bases: TGCGCCAGTCTCGGGACACCCGGCCCCTACGAGCAGTACTTC. Amino acid sequence: CASLGTPGPYEQYF.

This chain joins TRBV5-6 and TRBJ2-7, with 8 bases fitting TRBD1. J gave up 9 bases and V 4 bases, and 12 bases lay outside the gene matches. The germline V gene has CDR1 SGHDT and CDR2 YYEEEE. The CDR3 consists of 14 residues. CDR3 sequence (DNA): TGTGCCAGCAGCCTCGGGACAGGCCCATTTGGGCAGTACTTC. Translating gives CASSLGTGPFGQYF.

This clone was detected only once. The V and J genes are TRBV11-2 and TRBJ2-7, with D possibly matching TRBD2 (6 bases). This CDR3 region has 14 residues. Germline CDR1 and CDR2: SGHAT and FQNNGV. V was clipped by 4 bases and J by 5 bases, with 15 bases between them. DNA of the CDR3: TGTGCCAGCAGCTCCGGGCGGGGCGGCGACGAGCAGTACTTC. Translated: CASSSGRGGDEQYF.